Given below is one T cell receptor (beta chain) in context. Its antigen is not identified. From RNA transcripts, TCR beta CDR3 regions were amplified. The primer set for the first-round RT-PCR of the TCR CDR3 was HTBI. TCRdb re-analysed the multiplex PCR reads in MiXCR, keeping a single row per CDR3 protein. This sample has hundreds of thousands of distinct CDR3 sequences, with approximately 15% found just once. The source of the sample is a study of T cells in Graves' hyperthyroidism and ophthalmopathy. The study, taken as a whole, reports: Separating ophthalmopathy from stable hyperthyroidism was achieved by a 13 V-J model.

The PBMCs were sourced from fresh peripheral blood (about 9.6 ml). The V gene's germline CDR1 is SGHTA and CDR2 FQGNSA. CDR3 length: 13 residues. V lost 3 bases, J lost 5 bases, and 10 bases lay in between. The V and J genes are TRBV7-2 and TRBJ2-5; no clear D gene. The sequenced sample consisted of blood. The receptor was derived from a woman aged 40 to 49 with Graves' ophthalmopathy. CDR3 loop: CASSFPLGETQYF. As DNA, the CDR3 is TGTGCCAGCAGCTTCCCCTTGGGGGAGACCCAGTACTTC.